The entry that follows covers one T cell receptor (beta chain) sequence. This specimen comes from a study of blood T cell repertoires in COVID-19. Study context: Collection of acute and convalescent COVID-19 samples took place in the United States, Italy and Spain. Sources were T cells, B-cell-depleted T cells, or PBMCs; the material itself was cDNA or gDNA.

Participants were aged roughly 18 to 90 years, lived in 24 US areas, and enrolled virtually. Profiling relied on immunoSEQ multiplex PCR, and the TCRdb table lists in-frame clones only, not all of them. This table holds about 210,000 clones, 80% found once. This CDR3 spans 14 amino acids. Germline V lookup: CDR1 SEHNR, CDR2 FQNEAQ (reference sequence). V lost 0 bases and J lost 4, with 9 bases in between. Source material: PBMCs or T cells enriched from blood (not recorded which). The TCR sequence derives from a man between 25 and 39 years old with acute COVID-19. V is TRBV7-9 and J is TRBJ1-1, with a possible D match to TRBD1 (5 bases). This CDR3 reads CASSLAGGGTEAFF. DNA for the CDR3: TGTGCCAGCAGCTTAGCTGGCGGGGGCACTGAAGCTTTCTTT.